This TCR beta chain was identified during a study of T cell responses to AZD1222 COVID-19 vaccine. V lost 1 base and J lost 4, with 14 bases in between. In germline, CDR1 is MGHRA, CDR2 YSYEKL. CDR3 length equals 16 residues. Using immunoSEQ multiplex PCR, the repertoire was profiled, and TCRdb retains in-frame clones only, with some absent. The table shows about 150,000 clones, with 92% occurring only once. Overall study findings and caveats: Increases in Spike-specific TCR breadth and depth were seen after two AZD1222 doses. Variant regions that are unmutated are reportedly the target of nearly half of spike-specific TCRs.

To note about this clone: No antigen is known for it.

The sequence was collected from an adult who received the AZD1222 COVID-19 vaccine. The sequenced sample was peripheral blood, obtained 28 days after the second AZD1222 dose. The chain recombines TRBV4-1 with TRBJ1-5; perhaps TRBD1 as D (6 bases). CDR3 coding DNA: TGCGCCAGCAGCCAAGCTCTAGGGACAACGAATCAGCCCCAGCATTTT. Translated: CASSQALGTTNQPQHF.